The 25 T cell receptor beta chains below all came from one sample that was sequenced in a study of T cell repertoires in cytomegalovirus infection. These TCRs' antigens remain unknown. TCRdb analysed the reads with MiXCR anew, one entry per CDR3 protein. The sample consists of fewer than 950,000 distinct CDR3 sequences, approximately 32% of them appearing once. Sequences were derived from cultured CD8+ T cells from PBMCs, sampled from culture after CMV antigen stimulation. The receptor source for this set is a human donor in good health (CMV status not recorded). Some clones in this sample may be carry-over from other donors' samples.

This clonotype was counted ten times or more. J is TRBJ1-2 and V is TRBV7-6; D perhaps matches TRBD1 (5 bases). The V end lost 1 base, the J end lost 8 bases, and 20 bases lay between the germline ends. The CDR3 contains 16 residues. The germline V gene encodes CDR1 SGHVS and CDR2 FNYEAQ. CDR3 bases: TGTGCCAGCAGCTTAGGGGTGCAGGGCGAGTTTGGGGGCTACACCTTC. It yields the protein CASSLGVQGEFGGYTF.

CDR3 DNA sequence: TGTGCTTATTGTCTCGGAGGGGCGGGGACTGAAGCTTTCTTT. Translation gives CAYCLGGAGTEAFF. This chain joins TRBV6-2 or TRBV6-3 and TRBJ1-1; a possible D gene is TRBD1 (5 bases). In germline, CDR1 is MNHEY, CDR2 SVGEGT. The CDR3 consists of 14 residues.

This clonotype was seen a few times. This chain joins TRBV14 and TRBJ2-2, with TRBD1 identical over 7 bases. The CDR3 contains 17 residues. Germline V gene sequence: CDR1 SGHDN, CDR2 FVKESK. J gave up 1 base and V 1 base, and 6 bases lay outside the gene matches. In DNA, the CDR3 is TGTGCCAGCAGCCAAGGGGTGGGGACAGTGAACACCGGGGAGCTGTTTTTT. Amino acid sequence: CASSQGVGTVNTGELFF.

This clonotype was observed a few times. This chain links TRBV7-9 with TRBJ2-7; weak D call: TRBD1 (6 bases). V lost 4 bases, J lost 2 bases, and 15 bases lay in between. Germline lookup yields CDR1 SEHNR and CDR2 FQNEAQ (reference sequence). The CDR3 length is 15 residues. The CDR3 DNA sequence: TGTGCCAGCAGCTCGCCCCCGGGACACCCCTACGAGCAGTACTTC. It yields the protein CASSSPPGHPYEQYF. The full variable domain, in which reference TRBV7-9 and TRBJ2-7 provide the parts outside the CDR3, is DTGVSQNPRHKITKRGQNVTFRCDPISEHNRLYWYRQTLGQGPEFLTYFQNEAQLEKSRLLSDRFSAERPKGSFSTLEIQRTEQGDSAMYLCASSSPPGHPYEQYFGPGTRLTVT.

The chain couples TRBV19 to TRBJ2-6, with 7 bases fitting TRBD1. V shed 3 bases, J shed 2 bases, and the junction held 7 bases outside the gene matches. Germline-derived CDR1 and CDR2 are LNHDA and SQIVND (reference sequence). The CDR3 runs to 17 residues. Written as DNA, the CDR3 is TGTGCCAGTAGTATCCTCGACAGGGAACCTGGGGCCAACGTCCTGACTTTC. This sequence encodes CASSILDREPGANVLTF.

This rearrangement joins TRBV28 to TRBJ2-1; 11 nucleotides align to TRBD1. The CDR3 runs 12 residues. After removal of 6 bases from V and 15 bases from J, the junction contained 7 bases not matched to a gene. Germline V gene sequence: CDR1 MDHEN, CDR2 SYDVKM. CDR3 sequence (DNA): TGTGCCAGCAGCTGGACAGGGGGCGAATGGTTCTTC. It encodes CASSWTGGEWFF.

The J gene is TRBJ1-2, the V gene TRBV7-8; no reliable D call. Trimming took 3 bases from V and 5 from J, leaving 7 bases between them. The CDR3 is 12 amino acids. Germline V gives CDR1 SGHVS, CDR2 FQNEAQ. The CDR3 region has the DNA TGTGCCAGCAGCTTGACGGCTTATGGCTACACCTTC. It specifies CASSLTAYGYTF.

About this clonotype itself: A read error may be the cause here, since a much bigger clone is one base away. This chain uses TRBV7-6 with TRBJ2-2; D may correspond to TRBD1 or TRBD2 (5 bases each). CDR3 length equals 14 residues. In germline, CDR1 is SGHVS, CDR2 FNYEAQ. The DNA of the CDR3 is TGTGTCAGCAGTTCCGGGACCTACACCGGGGAGCTGTTTTTT. Protein: CVSSSGTYTGELFF.

This sequence joins TRBV7-9 and TRBJ1-1; TRBD1 aligns across 10 bases. This CDR3 is 18 amino acids long. The V segment lost 4 bases and the J segment 5 bases; nucleotides outside the gene matches: 16. Germline V lookup: CDR1 SEHNR, CDR2 FQNEAQ (reference sequence). DNA for the CDR3: TGTGCCAGCAGCTCAACCGGGACAGGGGCCGGTATTTGGACTGAAGCTTTCTTT. Residues: CASSSTGTGAGIWTEAFF.

This clonotype occurred many times. V gene TRBV7-6 combines with J gene TRBJ2-2, with a weak D call TRBD2 (5 bases). V dropped 0 bases and J dropped 7 bases, with 9 bases sitting between them. Germline assignment: CDR1 SGHVS and CDR2 FNYEAQ. The CDR3 runs 14 residues. CDR3 residues: CASSLAGRDGELFF. CDR3 DNA sequence: TGTGCCAGCAGCTTAGCGGGTCGGGACGGGGAGCTGTTTTTT.

The chain carries TRBV2 and TRBJ1-1; D ambiguous. This CDR3 region has 17 residues. V lost 3 bases to trimming and J lost 2 bases, with 19 bases between them. Germline assignment: CDR1 SNHLY and CDR2 FYNNEI. The CDR3 loop reads CASSEVEVSGSNTEAFF. DNA of the CDR3: TGTGCCAGCAGTGAGGTTGAGGTGAGCGGATCCAACACTGAAGCTTTCTTT.

This chain connects TRBV19 to TRBJ1-5, with 8 bases lining up with TRBD1. CDR3 length: 16 residues. CDR1 is LNHDA and CDR2 is SQIVND in the germline V gene (reference sequence). Trimming cost V 7 bases and J 9 bases; bases outside gene matches: 17. CDR3 nucleotides: TGTGCCAGTAAAATTCCCGGGACAGGACCCTTTCGGCCCCAGCATTTT. Protein product: CASKIPGTGPFRPQHF.

The V call is TRBV2, the J call TRBJ1-6, with D uncertain. The CDR3 length is 10 residues. Germline V lookup: CDR1 SNHLY, CDR2 FYNNEI. The germline V and J ends were trimmed by 6 bases and 15 bases, with 9 bases remaining between them. The CDR3 DNA sequence: TGTGCCAGCAGGGAGGCCGACCTCCACTTT. Translating it yields CASREADLHF.

This clonotype occurred a few times. This sequence joins TRBV20-1 and TRBJ2-1; a weak D match, TRBD2 (6 bases). Germline V gives CDR1 DFQATT, CDR2 SNEGSKA (reference sequence). Deletions cut 0 bases from V and 4 bases from J, with 10 bases between. CDR3 size: 14 residues. CDR3 coding DNA: TGCAGTGCTAGAGATCCGGGGGATTACAATGAGCAGTTCTTC. This codes for CSARDPGDYNEQFF.

In its sample, this clonotype was seen many times. The chain carries TRBV7-2 and TRBJ1-5; D call uncertain. The CDR3 is made up of 14 amino acids. CDR1 and CDR2 (germline): SGHTA, FQGNSA. Trimming took off 7 bases at V and 3 bases at J, with 13 bases between the two ends. The CDR3, as DNA: TGTGCCAGCACCCCAGGACCGACCAATCAGCCCCAGCATTTT. Protein product: CASTPGPTNQPQHF.

The chain links TRBV6-8 to TRBJ2-2, with no clear D. V was shortened by 6 bases and J by 5 bases, with 16 bases between the two germline ends. The CDR3 runs 15 residues. Germline loops: CDR1 MNHGY, CDR2 SAAAGT. In nucleotides, the CDR3 is TGTGCCAGCAGCCGAAGGACCCCCTGGACCGGGGAGCTGTTTTTT. It is translated as CASSRRTPWTGELFF.

This clonotype was detected only a few times. V gene TRBV19 combines with J gene TRBJ2-1; the D gene is possibly TRBD2 (5 bases). V lost 5 bases to trimming and J lost 3 bases, with 17 bases between them. The CDR3 runs to 16 residues. Germline CDR1 LNHDA, CDR2 SQIVND (reference sequence). CDR3 nucleotide sequence: TGTGCCAGTAGTGTAACCGGGAACGGTGGCTACAATGAGCAGTTCTTC. It yields the protein CASSVTGNGGYNEQFF.

This clonotype was counted many times. The chain carries TRBV11-2 and TRBJ2-1; weak D call: TRBD2 (6 bases). From germline, CDR1 is SGHAT and CDR2 FQNNGV. The CDR3 is 15 residues long. Trimming took off 5 bases at V and 0 bases at J, with 11 bases between the two ends. The CDR3 DNA follows: TGTGCCAGCAGCCATGGGGGGAGCTCCTACAATGAGCAGTTCTTC. Its protein product is CASSHGGSSYNEQFF. The full variable domain, in which reference TRBV11-2 and TRBJ2-1 provide the parts outside the CDR3, is EAGVAQSPRYKIIEKRQSVAFWCNPISGHATLYWYQQILGQGPKLLIQFQNNGVVDDSQLPKDRFSAERLKGVDSTLKIQPAKLEDSAVYLCASSHGGSSYNEQFFGPGTRLTVL.

The V gene is TRBV7-6, the J gene TRBJ1-1; D unresolved. Looked up from germline, CDR1 is SGHVS and CDR2 is FNYEAQ. CDR3 length equals 12 residues. V dropped 1 base and J dropped 7 bases, with 7 bases sitting between them. CDR3 sequence: CASSLVSSEAFF. CDR3 coding DNA: TGTGCCAGCAGCTTAGTCTCGAGTGAAGCTTTCTTT.

This clonotype showed up just a few times. This sequence joins TRBV6-5 and TRBJ2-1; 10 nucleotides align to TRBD2. CDR3 length: 19 amino acids. The junction had 11 bases not matched to a gene; V was cut back by 3 bases and J by 0 bases. Per germline, CDR1 MNHEY and CDR2 SVGAGI. CDR3 in amino acids: CASSYGLAGAGSSYNEQFF. CDR3 bases: TGTGCCAGCAGTTATGGTCTAGCGGGGGCCGGAAGCTCCTACAATGAGCAGTTCTTC.

Ten or more counts support this clonotype. This chain joins TRBV27 and TRBJ2-5; no reliable D call. The CDR3 loop spans 12 amino acids. The ends were cut back, 6 bases at V and 5 bases at J, with 10 bases in the middle. Germline CDR1 is MNHEY and CDR2 is SMNVEV (reference sequence). The CDR3 is CASSLPGETQYF. The CDR3, as DNA: TGTGCCAGCAGCTTACCCGGGGAGACCCAGTACTTC.

This chain links TRBV19 with TRBJ2-2; possibly TRBD1 for D (6 bases). The CDR3 consists of 13 residues. V lost 6 bases and J 5 bases, leaving 10 bases between the germline ends. Per germline, CDR1 LNHDA and CDR2 SQIVND (reference sequence). The CDR3 DNA is TGTGCCAGTAGGGTAAGGGGGACCGGGGAGCTGTTTTTT. It specifies CASRVRGTGELFF.

This clonotype has more than one count but fewer than ten. The V and J genes are TRBV6-2 or TRBV6-3 and TRBJ2-7, with D possibly TRBD1 on 6 matching bases. The ends were cut back, 2 bases at V and 6 bases at J, with 8 bases in the middle. CDR1 and CDR2 from the germline V gene are MNHEY and SVGEGT. This CDR3 has 12 residues. The CDR3 loop reads CASSYLGGEQYV. The CDR3 bases are TGTGCCAGCAGTTACCTAGGGGGCGAGCAGTACGTC.

The chain links TRBV6-2 or TRBV6-3 to TRBJ2-3; 7 bases line up with TRBD1. This CDR3 region has 15 residues. The germline gives CDR1 MNHEY, CDR2 SVGEGT. Trimming at V came to 6 bases and at J to 3 bases, leaving 9 bases not matched to a gene. CDR3 sequence reads: CASSFTGVGTDTQYF. The CDR3 DNA reads TGTGCCAGCAGCTTCACAGGGGTGGGGACAGATACGCAGTATTTT.

The chain uses TRBV12-3 or TRBV12-4 and TRBJ2-3; D possibly corresponds to TRBD1 (6 bases). Between the trimmed V and J ends, which lost 7 bases and 1 base, there was a span of 15 bases. The CDR3 covers 15 residues. The CDR3 DNA reads as TGTGCCAGCATTCAAACCTGGGGGCGCACAGATACGCAGTATTTT. This sequence encodes CASIQTWGRTDTQYF.